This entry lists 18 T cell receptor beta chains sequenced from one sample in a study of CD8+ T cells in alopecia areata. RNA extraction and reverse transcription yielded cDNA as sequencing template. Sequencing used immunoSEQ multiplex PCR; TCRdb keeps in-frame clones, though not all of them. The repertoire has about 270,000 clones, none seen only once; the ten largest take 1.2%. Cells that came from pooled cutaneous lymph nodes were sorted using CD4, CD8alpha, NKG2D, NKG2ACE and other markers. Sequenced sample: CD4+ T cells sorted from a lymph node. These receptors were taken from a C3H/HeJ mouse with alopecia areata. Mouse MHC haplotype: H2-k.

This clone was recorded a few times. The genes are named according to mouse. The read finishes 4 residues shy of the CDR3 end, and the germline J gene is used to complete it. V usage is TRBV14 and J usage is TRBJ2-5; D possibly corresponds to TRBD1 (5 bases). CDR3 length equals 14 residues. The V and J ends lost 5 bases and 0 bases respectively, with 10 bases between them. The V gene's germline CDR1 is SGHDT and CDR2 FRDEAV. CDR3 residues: CASSHDSNQDTQYF. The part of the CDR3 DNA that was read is TGTGCCAGCAGCCACGACAGTAACCAAGAC. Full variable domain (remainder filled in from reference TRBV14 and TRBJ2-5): EAGVTQSPRYAVLQEGQAVSFWCDPISGHDTLYWYQQPRDQGPQLLVYFRDEAVIDNSQLPSDRFSAVRPKGTNSTLKIQSAKQGDTATYLCASSHDSNQDTQYFGPGTRLLVL.

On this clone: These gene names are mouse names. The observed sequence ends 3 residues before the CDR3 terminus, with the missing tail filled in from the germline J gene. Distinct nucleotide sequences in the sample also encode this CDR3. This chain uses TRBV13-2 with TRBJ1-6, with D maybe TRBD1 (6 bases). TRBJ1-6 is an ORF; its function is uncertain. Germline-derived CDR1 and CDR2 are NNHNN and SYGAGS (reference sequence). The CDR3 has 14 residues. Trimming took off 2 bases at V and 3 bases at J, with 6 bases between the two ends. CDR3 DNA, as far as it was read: TGTGCCAGCGGTGACAGGGGCTATAATTCGCCC. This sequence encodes CASGDRGYNSP. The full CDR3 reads CASGDRGYNSPLYF.

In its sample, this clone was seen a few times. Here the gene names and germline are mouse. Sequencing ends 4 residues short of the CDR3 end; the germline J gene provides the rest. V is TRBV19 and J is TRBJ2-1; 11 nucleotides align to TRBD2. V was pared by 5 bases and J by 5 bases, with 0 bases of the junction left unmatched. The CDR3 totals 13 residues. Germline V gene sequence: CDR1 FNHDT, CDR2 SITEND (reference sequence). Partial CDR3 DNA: TGTGCCAGCAGGACTGGGGGGGATGCT. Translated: CASRTGGDA. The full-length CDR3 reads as CASRTGGDAEQFF.

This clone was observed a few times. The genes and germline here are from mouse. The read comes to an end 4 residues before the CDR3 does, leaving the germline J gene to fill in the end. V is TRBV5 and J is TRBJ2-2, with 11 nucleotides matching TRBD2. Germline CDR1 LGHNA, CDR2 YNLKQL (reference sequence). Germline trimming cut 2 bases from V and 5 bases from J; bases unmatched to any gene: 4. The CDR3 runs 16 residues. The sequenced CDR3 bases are TGTGCCAGCAGCCAACGGACTGGGGGGTTTACCGGG. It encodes CASSQRTGGFTG. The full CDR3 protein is CASSQRTGGFTGQLYF.

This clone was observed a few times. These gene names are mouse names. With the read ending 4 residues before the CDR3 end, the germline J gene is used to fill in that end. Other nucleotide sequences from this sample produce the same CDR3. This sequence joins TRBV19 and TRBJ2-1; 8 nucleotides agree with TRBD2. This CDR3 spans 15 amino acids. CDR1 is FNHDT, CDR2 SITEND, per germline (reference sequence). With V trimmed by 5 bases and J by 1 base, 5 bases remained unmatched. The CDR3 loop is CASSINWGNYAEQFF. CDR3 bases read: TGTGCCAGCAGCATAAACTGGGGGAACTATGCT.

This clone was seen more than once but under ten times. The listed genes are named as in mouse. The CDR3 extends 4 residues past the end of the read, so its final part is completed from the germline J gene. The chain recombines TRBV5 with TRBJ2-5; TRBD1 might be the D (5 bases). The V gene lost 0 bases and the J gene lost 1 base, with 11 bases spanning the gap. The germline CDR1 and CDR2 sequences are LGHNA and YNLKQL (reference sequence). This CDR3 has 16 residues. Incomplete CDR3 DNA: TGTGCCAGCAGCCAAGAAACAGGTCGGGACCAAGAC. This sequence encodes CASSQETGRDQD. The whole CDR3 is CASSQETGRDQDTQYF.

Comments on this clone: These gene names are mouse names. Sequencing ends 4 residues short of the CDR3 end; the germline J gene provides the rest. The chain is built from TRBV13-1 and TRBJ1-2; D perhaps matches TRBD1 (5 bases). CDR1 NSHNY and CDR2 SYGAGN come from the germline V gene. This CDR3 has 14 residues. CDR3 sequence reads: CASSVRDWGGDYTF. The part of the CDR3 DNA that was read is TGTGCCAGCAGTGTCCGGGACTGGGGAGGC.

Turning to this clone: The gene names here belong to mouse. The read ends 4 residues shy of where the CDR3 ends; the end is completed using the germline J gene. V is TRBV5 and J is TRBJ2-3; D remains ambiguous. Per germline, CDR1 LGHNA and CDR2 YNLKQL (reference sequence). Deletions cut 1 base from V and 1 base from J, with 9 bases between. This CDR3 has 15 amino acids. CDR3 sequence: CASSQVGWGAETLYF. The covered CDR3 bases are TGTGCCAGCAGCCAAGTTGGGTGGGGTGCAGAA.

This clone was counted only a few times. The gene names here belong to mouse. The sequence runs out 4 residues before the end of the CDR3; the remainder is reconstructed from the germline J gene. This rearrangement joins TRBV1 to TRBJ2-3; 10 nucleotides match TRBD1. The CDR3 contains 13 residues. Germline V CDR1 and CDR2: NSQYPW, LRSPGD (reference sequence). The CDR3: CTCSGTGGETLYF. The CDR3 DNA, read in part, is TGCACCTGCAGTGGGACAGGGGGAGAA.

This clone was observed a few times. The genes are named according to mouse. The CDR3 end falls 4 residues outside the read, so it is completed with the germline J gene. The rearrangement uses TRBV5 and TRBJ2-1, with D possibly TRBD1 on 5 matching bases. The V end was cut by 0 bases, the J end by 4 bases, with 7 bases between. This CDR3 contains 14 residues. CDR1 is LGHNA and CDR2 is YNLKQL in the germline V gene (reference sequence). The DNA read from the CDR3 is TGTGCCAGCAGCCAAGATTCAGGGTATGCT. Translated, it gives CASSQDSGYA. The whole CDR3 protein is CASSQDSGYAEQFF.

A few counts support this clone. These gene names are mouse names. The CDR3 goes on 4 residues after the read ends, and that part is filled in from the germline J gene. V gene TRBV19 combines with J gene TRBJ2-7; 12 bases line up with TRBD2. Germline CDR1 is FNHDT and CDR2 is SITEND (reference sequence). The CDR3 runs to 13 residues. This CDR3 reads CASRGTGGHEQYF. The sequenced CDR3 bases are TGTGCCAGCAGAGGGACTGGGGGGCAT. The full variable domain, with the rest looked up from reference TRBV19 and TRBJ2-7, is GGIITQTPKFLIGQEGQKLTLKCQQNFNHDTMYWYRQDSGKGLRLIYYSITENDLQKGDLSEGYDASREKKSSFSLTVTSAQKNEMAVFLCASRGTGGHEQYFGPGTRLTVL.

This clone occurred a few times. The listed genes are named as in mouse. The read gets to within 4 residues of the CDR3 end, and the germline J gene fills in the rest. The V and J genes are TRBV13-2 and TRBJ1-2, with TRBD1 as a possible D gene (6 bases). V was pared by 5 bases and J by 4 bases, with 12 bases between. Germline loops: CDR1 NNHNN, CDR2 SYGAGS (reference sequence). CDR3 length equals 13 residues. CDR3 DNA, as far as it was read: TGTGCCAGCGGGAACCGGGACACCTCC. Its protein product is CASGNRDTS. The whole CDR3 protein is CASGNRDTSDYTF.

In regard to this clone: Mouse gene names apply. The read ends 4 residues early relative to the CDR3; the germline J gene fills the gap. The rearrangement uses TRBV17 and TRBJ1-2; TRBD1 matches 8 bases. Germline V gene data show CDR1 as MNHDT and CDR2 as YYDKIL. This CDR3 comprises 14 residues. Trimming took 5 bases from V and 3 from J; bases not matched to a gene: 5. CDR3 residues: CASSDRGRDSDYTF. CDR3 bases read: TGTGCTAGCAGTGACAGGGGAAGAGACTCC.

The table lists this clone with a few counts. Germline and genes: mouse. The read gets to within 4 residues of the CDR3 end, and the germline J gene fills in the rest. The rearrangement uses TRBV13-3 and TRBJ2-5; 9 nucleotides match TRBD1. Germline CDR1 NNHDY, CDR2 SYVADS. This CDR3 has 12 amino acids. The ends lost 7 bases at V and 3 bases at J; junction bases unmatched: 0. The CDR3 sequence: CASGQGQDTQYF. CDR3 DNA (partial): TGTGCCAGCGGACAGGGGCAAGAC.

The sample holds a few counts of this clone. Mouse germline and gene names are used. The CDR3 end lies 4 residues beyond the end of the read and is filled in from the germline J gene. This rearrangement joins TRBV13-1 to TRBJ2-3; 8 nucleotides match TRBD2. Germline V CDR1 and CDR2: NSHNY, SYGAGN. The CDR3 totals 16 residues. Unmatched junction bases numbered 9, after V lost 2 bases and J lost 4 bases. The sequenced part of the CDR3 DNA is TGTGCCAGCAGTGAGGGGAGGGGGGGCGCGCCAGAA. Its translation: CASSEGRGGAPE. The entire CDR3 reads CASSEGRGGAPETLYF.

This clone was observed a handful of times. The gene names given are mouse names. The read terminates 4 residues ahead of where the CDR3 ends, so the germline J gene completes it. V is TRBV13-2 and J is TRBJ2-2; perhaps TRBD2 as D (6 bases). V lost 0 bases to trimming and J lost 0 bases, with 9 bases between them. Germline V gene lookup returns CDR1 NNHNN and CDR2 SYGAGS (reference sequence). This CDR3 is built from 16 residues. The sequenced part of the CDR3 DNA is TGTGCCAGCGGTGATGCCCTGGGGACAAACACCGGG. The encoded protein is CASGDALGTNTG. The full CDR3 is CASGDALGTNTGQLYF.

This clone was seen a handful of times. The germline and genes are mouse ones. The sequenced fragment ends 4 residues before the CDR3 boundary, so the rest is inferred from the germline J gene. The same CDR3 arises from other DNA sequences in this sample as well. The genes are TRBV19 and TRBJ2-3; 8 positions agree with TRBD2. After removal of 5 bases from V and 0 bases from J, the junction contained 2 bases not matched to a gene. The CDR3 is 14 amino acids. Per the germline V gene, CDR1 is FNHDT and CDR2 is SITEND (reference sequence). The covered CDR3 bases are TGTGCCAGCAGCCTGGGGGGTAGTGCAGAA. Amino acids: CASSLGGSAE. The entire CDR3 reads CASSLGGSAETLYF.

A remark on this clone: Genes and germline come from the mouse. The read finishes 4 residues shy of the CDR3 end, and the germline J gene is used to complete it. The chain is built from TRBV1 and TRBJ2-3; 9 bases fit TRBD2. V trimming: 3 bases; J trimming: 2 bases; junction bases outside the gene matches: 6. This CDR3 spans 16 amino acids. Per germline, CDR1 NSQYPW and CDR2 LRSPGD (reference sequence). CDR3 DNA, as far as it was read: TGCACCTGCAGTGCCGCCTGGGGGGGAGATGCAGAA. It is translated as CTCSAAWGGDAE. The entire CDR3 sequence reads CTCSAAWGGDAETLYF.